These T cell receptor beta chains were read from a single sample in a study of blood T cells in healthy people across ages. From the 5' RACE reads, TCRdb called clonotypes with MiXCR, one entry per CDR3 protein. The sample shows around 700,000 distinct CDR3 sequences, around 25% of them seen only once. The same data also contributed to another study, on T cells of mothers and their children.

Sequenced sample: blood. These receptors were taken from a boy younger than 18 in good health. Each CDR3 is given without its conserved first and last residue.

>TRBV27
ASSALDRVNQETQY
>TRBV2
ASSGYGSYEQY
>TRBV7-2
ASSLAEGGPQF
>TRBV5-5
ASSGTSGSAYEQY
>TRBV27
ASSLGVTSGGYEQY
>TRBV20-1
SARHLAGGPQETQY
>TRBV20-1
SATAKNTDTQY
>TRBV12-3/TRBV12-4
ASSALGADTQY
>TRBV20-1
SAPGQLKETQY
>TRBV29-1
SVEVKSSYEQY
>TRBV7-2
ASSLNGLASYNEQF
>TRBV9
ASSVGTSGSISVEQF
>TRBV7-9
ASSLGETGLN
>TRBV3-1
ASSQATLQGPRETQY
>TRBV6-5
ASSQRQGHYGYT
>TRBV6-2/TRBV6-3
ASSYRLAGDEQF
>TRBV9
ASSVGAQGETQY
>TRBV21-1
ASSEYWGQAKNIQY
>TRBV12-5
ASGWTVGPPYEQY
>TRBV3-1
ASSQDRKGQVYNEQF